These 20 T cell receptor beta chains share one sample of origin, sequenced in a study of T cells in Graves' hyperthyroidism and ophthalmopathy. There were TCR beta CDR3 regions amplified from RNA transcripts. The study used the HTBI primer set for a first-round RT-PCR of the TCR CDR3. MiXCR, applied by TCRdb to the multiplex PCR reads, yields one record per CDR3 protein. The sample lists 500,000 to 750,000 distinct CDR3 sequences; 11% to 15% were seen once. The sequenced sample was blood. The origin of the receptors is a woman between 18 and 30 years old with Graves' ophthalmopathy.

At least ten counts were recorded for this clonotype. The V and J genes are TRBV28 and TRBJ1-5, with 9 positions matching TRBD1. V shed 5 bases, J shed 0 bases, and the junction held 5 bases outside the gene matches. Per the germline V gene, CDR1 is MDHEN and CDR2 is SYDVKM. This CDR3 spans 16 amino acids. The CDR3 DNA sequence: TGTGCCAGCAGTGAGGGACAGGGATATAGCAATCAGCCCCAGCATTTT. It specifies CASSEGQGYSNQPQHF.

Ten or more counts support this clonotype. V and J are TRBV3-1 and TRBJ2-1; maybe TRBD2 (6 bases). Trimming stripped 1 base from V and 15 bases from J, with 13 bases between. The CDR3 extends over 12 amino acids. Looked up from germline, CDR1 is LGHDT and CDR2 is YNNKEL (reference sequence). CDR3 DNA sequence: TGTGCCAGCAGCCAAGGGACGGGGGAAGGGTTCTTC. Translation: CASSQGTGEGFF.

This clonotype has just a few counts. J is TRBJ1-3 and V is TRBV5-8; D is undetermined. CDR1 and CDR2 (germline): SGHTS, YDEGEE. Trimming removed 0 bases at V and 0 bases at J, with 7 bases between. The CDR3 length is 15 residues. For the CDR3, the DNA is TGTGCCAGCAGCTTGGGGGCCAGCTCTGGAAACACCATATATTTT. This codes for CASSLGASSGNTIYF.

This clonotype was counted at least ten times. The chain combines TRBV3-1 with TRBJ2-3; 11 bases fit TRBD2. In germline, CDR1 is LGHDT, CDR2 YNNKEL (reference sequence). The V gene end was trimmed by 5 bases and the J gene end by 11 bases; junction bases not matched to a gene: 3. The CDR3 runs to 12 residues. The CDR3 DNA follows: TGTGCCAGCAGCTTTAGCGGGAGGGTGCAGTATTTT. This encodes CASSFSGRVQYF.

This clonotype was found many times. The chain couples TRBV6-6 to TRBJ1-5; no reliable D call. The CDR3 extends over 14 amino acids. The V gene lost 2 bases and the J gene lost 11 bases, with 16 bases spanning the gap. Germline V lookup: CDR1 MNHNY, CDR2 SVGAGI (reference sequence). The CDR3 loop reads CASSYGGPFQAQHF. Here the CDR3 DNA reads TGTGCCAGCAGTTACGGAGGACCCTTCCAGGCCCAGCATTTT.

A few counts support this clonotype. The gene calls are TRBV5-1 and TRBJ2-1, with 8 bases lining up with TRBD2. CDR3 size: 19 residues. Germline-derived CDR1 and CDR2 are SGHRS and YFSETQ. The V gene end was trimmed by 0 bases and the J gene end by 4 bases; junction bases not matched to a gene: 15. The CDR3 loop reads CASSLVGTSDPLGYNEQFF. CDR3 nucleotides: TGCGCCAGCAGCTTGGTCGGGACTAGTGATCCCCTCGGGTACAATGAGCAGTTCTTC.

This clonotype was picked up a small number of times. The germline gene is not matched at one end of the junction; a read error may be the cause. The chain carries TRBV5-5 and TRBJ2-1; no firm D call. Germline loops: CDR1 SGHKS, CDR2 YYEKEE (reference sequence). There are 13 residues in the CDR3. This CDR3 is CASSWSDSNERFF. CDR3 in DNA: TGTGCCAGCAGCTGGTCGGATAGCAATGAGCGGTTCTTC.

This clonotype was found a few times. The CDR3 region is CASSILAGSADTQYF. As DNA, the CDR3 is TGTGCCAGTAGTATTCTAGCGGGAAGCGCAGATACGCAGTATTTT. The chain joins TRBV19 to TRBJ2-3, with 9 bases aligning to TRBD2. The V segment lost 3 bases and the J segment 4 bases; nucleotides outside the gene matches: 5. The CDR3 sequence is 15 residues long. Looked up from germline, CDR1 is LNHDA and CDR2 is SQIVND (reference sequence).

This clonotype was picked up many times. The chain couples TRBV11-1 to TRBJ1-5; 9 nucleotides agree with TRBD1. Germline values: CDR1 SGHAT, CDR2 FQDESV (reference sequence). The CDR3 covers 16 residues. The junction had 9 bases not matched to a gene; V was cut back by 5 bases and J by 4 bases. CDR3 region: CASSPGTGIQNQPQHF. CDR3 sequence (DNA): TGTGCCAGCAGCCCCGGGACAGGGATTCAAAATCAGCCCCAGCATTTT.

This clonotype was detected ten times or more. The chain recombines TRBV9 with TRBJ2-1; 10 nucleotides agree with TRBD2. The CDR3 loop spans 15 amino acids. J gave up 8 bases and V 4 bases, and 9 bases lay outside the gene matches. The germline gives CDR1 SGDLS, CDR2 YYNGEE. CDR3 loop: CASSPGLAIEYEQFF. The CDR3 region has the DNA TGTGCCAGCAGCCCGGGACTAGCGATTGAGTATGAGCAGTTCTTC. The full variable domain, its missing parts supplied by reference TRBV9 and TRBJ2-1, is DSGVTQTPKHLITATGQRVTLRCSPRSGDLSVYWYQQSLDQGLQFLIQYYNGEERAKGNILERFSAQQFPDLHSELNLSSLELGDSALYFCASSPGLAIEYEQFFGPGTRLTVL.

Many counts were recorded for this clonotype. The rearrangement links TRBV5-6 to TRBJ2-7, with 7 bases lining up with TRBD1. CDR3 size: 16 residues. V was clipped by 3 bases and J by 4 bases; unmatched bases: 13. The germline CDR1 and CDR2 sequences are SGHDT and YYEEEE. CDR3 in amino acids: CASSYGTGTAIYEQYF. The DNA of the CDR3 is TGTGCCAGCAGCTATGGAACCGGGACAGCCATTTACGAGCAGTACTTC.

This clonotype has a count of ten or more. The chain has TRBV7-3 and TRBJ2-3, with TRBD2 identical over 9 bases. The CDR3 is made up of 16 amino acids. V trimming: 3 bases; J trimming: 1 base; junction bases outside the gene matches: 5. Looked up from germline, CDR1 is SGHTA and CDR2 is FQGTGA. The CDR3 DNA sequence: TGTGCCAGCAGCTTCGCCTCTAGCGGGGGCACAGATACGCAGTATTTT. Translating it yields CASSFASSGGTDTQYF.

The sample holds a few counts of this clonotype. The V and J genes are TRBV24-1 and TRBJ1-1; 8 bases match TRBD1. Germline V gene sequence: CDR1 KGHDR, CDR2 SFDVKD. This CDR3 is 14 amino acids long. The J segment lost 1 base and the V segment lost 9 bases, leaving 6 bases of the junction unmatched. The CDR3 coding sequence is TGTGCCACCCAACGGACAGGGACGAACACTGAAGCTTTCTTT. Amino acid sequence: CATQRTGTNTEAFF.

This clonotype was observed many times. This chain links TRBV27 with TRBJ1-2; tentative D call: TRBD1 (6 bases). From germline, CDR1 is MNHEY and CDR2 SMNVEV (reference sequence). This CDR3 is 15 amino acids long. V lost 10 bases, J lost 2 bases, and 20 bases lay in between. CDR3 in DNA: TGTGCCACCCTCCCCACAGGGAAGCGCAACTATGGCTACACCTTC. This encodes CATLPTGKRNYGYTF.

This clonotype was counted many times. V and J are TRBV6-1 and TRBJ2-1; no clear D. The germline V gene encodes CDR1 MNHNS and CDR2 SASEGT. The V and J ends lost 2 bases and 5 bases respectively, with 10 bases between them. The CDR3 has 14 amino acids. The CDR3 reads CASSESRMDNEQFF. CDR3 DNA: TGTGCCAGCAGTGAATCGAGGATGGACAATGAGCAGTTCTTC.

In this sample, this clonotype turned up many times. The J gene is TRBJ1-2, the V gene TRBV11-2, with 7 bases lining up with TRBD1. CDR1 is SGHAT, CDR2 FQNNGV, per germline. Unmatched junction bases numbered 7, after V lost 5 bases and J lost 1 base. The CDR3 length is 15 residues. CDR3 sequence (DNA): TGTGCCAGCAGCCCTCAAGGGGGCTATAACTATGGCTACACCTTC. Its translation is CASSPQGGYNYGYTF.

In its sample, this clonotype was seen many times. This chain connects TRBV28 to TRBJ1-1; D gene ambiguous. The germline V gene has CDR1 MDHEN and CDR2 SYDVKM. Trimming removed 2 bases at V and 6 bases at J, with 13 bases between. CDR3 length: 14 residues. The CDR3 nucleotides read TGTGCCAGCAGTTTAGGAGGGTTTGTACCTGAAGCTTTCTTT. Its translation: CASSLGGFVPEAFF.

This clonotype has a handful of counts. This rearrangement joins TRBV19 to TRBJ2-5; 10 bases line up with TRBD1. With 5 bases clipped from V and 2 bases from J, the junction kept 5 bases outside the gene matches. There are 15 residues in the CDR3. Per germline, CDR1 LNHDA and CDR2 SQIVND (reference sequence). CDR3 sequence (DNA): TGTGCCAGTAGTTATGGGACAGGGGTTCAAGAGACCCAGTACTTC. Protein: CASSYGTGVQETQYF.

The chain is built from TRBV19 and TRBJ1-1; weak D call: TRBD1 (5 bases). The CDR3 spans 15 residues. The germline V gene has CDR1 LNHDA and CDR2 SQIVND (reference sequence). Trimming cost V 4 bases and J 5 bases, with 17 bases left between them. CDR3 sequence reads: CASSTPLIRGTEAFF. In nucleotides, the CDR3 is TGTGCCAGTAGTACCCCGTTAATTCGGGGGACTGAAGCTTTCTTT.

This clonotype was seen repeatedly, ten times or more. V and J are TRBV6-1 and TRBJ1-5, with D unclear. V was trimmed by 4 bases and J by 0 bases, leaving 10 bases between them. CDR3 length: 15 amino acids. Germline CDR1 reads MNHNS; CDR2 reads SASEGT. Here the CDR3 DNA reads TGTGCCAGCAGTGGGATGCTACTTAGCAATCAGCCCCAGCATTTT. Translated: CASSGMLLSNQPQHF.